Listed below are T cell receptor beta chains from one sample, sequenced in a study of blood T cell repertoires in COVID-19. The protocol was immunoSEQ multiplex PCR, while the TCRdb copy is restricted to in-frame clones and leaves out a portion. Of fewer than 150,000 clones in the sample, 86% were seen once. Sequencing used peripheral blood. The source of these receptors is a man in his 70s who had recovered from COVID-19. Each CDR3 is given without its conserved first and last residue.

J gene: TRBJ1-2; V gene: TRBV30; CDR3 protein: AWSIRVDGYT
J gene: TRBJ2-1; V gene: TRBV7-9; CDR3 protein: ASSSATSGGLDEQF
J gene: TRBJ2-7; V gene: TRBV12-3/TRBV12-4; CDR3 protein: ASSLAGQRGY
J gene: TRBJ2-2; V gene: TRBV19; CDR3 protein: ASSIRGRGLANTGELF
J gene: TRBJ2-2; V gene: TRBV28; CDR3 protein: ASRRAGLAGELF
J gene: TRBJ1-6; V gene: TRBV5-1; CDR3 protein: ASSPGEWNSPLH
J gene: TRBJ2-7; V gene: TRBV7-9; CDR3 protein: ASSLTMTSYEQY
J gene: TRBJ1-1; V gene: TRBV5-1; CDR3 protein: ASSLVTGGGEAF
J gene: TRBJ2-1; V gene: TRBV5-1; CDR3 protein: ASSDPGTSNEQF
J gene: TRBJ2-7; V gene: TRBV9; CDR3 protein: ASSVEGRTVGAYEQY
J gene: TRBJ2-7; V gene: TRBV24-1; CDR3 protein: ATSGASGDSYEQY
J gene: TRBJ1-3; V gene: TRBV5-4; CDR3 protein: ASSQDGDSGNTIY
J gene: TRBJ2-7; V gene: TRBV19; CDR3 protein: ASSIGYTRPSYEQY
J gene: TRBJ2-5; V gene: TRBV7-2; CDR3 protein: ASSYGQAQETQY
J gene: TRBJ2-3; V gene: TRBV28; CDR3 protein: ATKSGRHTDTQY
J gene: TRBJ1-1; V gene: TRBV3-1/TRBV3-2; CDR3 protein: ASSKDRGPDTEAF
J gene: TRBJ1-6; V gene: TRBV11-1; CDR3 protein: ASSYSLGTFNSPLH
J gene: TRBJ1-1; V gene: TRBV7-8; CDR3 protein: ASSLVGFRGGTEAF
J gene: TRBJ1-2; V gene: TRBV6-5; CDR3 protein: ASSYIGRGANYGYT
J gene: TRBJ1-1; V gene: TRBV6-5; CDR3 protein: ASSLLTRSTEAF